This is a list of T cell receptor beta chains from one sample in a study of T cell responses to AZD1222 COVID-19 vaccine. Repertoires were generated with immunoSEQ multiplex PCR, while TCRdb's copy carries only in-frame clones and drops some. The sample has some 40,000 clones, about 88% seen once. Sequenced here: peripheral blood, sampled 28 days after the second dose of the MenACWY control vaccine. These receptors were collected from an adult who received the MenACWY meningococcal vaccine as a control. Each CDR3 is given with its conserved first and last residue. The D gene is left open where the match is weak. Clone size is not always given. Where it is, it says once, few, many or a class for expanded clones.

clone_size: -
d_call: -
v_call: TRBV2
j_call: TRBJ1-1
cdr3_length: 10
cdr3_aa: CATKTVMAFF
cdr3_nt: TGTGCCACAAAGACAGTGATGGCTTTCTTT

clone_size: -
d_call: -
v_call: TRBV3-1/TRBV3-2
j_call: TRBJ1-1
cdr3_length: 14
cdr3_aa: CASSQRTPNTEAFF
cdr3_nt: TGTGCCAGCAGCCAAAGGACACCGAACACTGAAGCTTTCTTT

clone_size: -
d_call: -
v_call: TRBV24-1
j_call: TRBJ1-2
cdr3_length: 16
cdr3_aa: CATSDRTAGEDYGYTF
cdr3_nt: TGTGCCACCAGTGATCGGACGGCCGGGGAGGACTATGGCTACACCTTC

clone_size: -
d_call: TRBD2
v_call: TRBV7-3
j_call: TRBJ2-1
cdr3_length: 15
cdr3_aa: CASSLASGRANEQFF
cdr3_nt: TGTGCCAGCAGCTTAGCTAGCGGGAGAGCCAATGAGCAGTTCTTC

clone_size: -
d_call: -
v_call: TRBV4-2
j_call: TRBJ1-6
cdr3_length: 13
cdr3_aa: CASSQEFSSPLHF
cdr3_nt: TGTGCCAGCAGCCAAGAATTCAGTTCACCCCTCCACTTT

clone_size: -
d_call: TRBD1
v_call: TRBV7-9
j_call: TRBJ2-7
cdr3_length: 16
cdr3_aa: CASSLEDREFSYEQYF
cdr3_nt: TGTGCCAGCAGCTTAGAGGACAGGGAGTTCTCCTACGAGCAGTACTTC

clone_size: -
d_call: -
v_call: TRBV20-1
j_call: TRBJ1-2
cdr3_length: 11
cdr3_aa: CSALGPYGYTF
cdr3_nt: TGCAGTGCACTGGGCCCCTATGGCTACACCTTC

clone_size: -
d_call: TRBD2
v_call: TRBV5-4
j_call: TRBJ2-2
cdr3_length: 14
cdr3_aa: CASSRGGGRRELFF
cdr3_nt: TGTGCCAGCAGTCGCGGGGGTGGGAGACGGGAGCTGTTTTTT

clone_size: -
d_call: TRBD1
v_call: TRBV2
j_call: TRBJ2-7
cdr3_length: 13
cdr3_aa: CASTGGQDLFRYF
cdr3_nt: TGTGCCAGCACTGGGGGACAGGACCTATTTCGGTACTTC

clone_size: -
d_call: TRBD2
v_call: TRBV5-1
j_call: TRBJ2-1
cdr3_length: 15
cdr3_aa: CASSDREGHYNEQFF
cdr3_nt: TGCGCCAGCAGCGACCGGGAGGGGCACTACAATGAGCAGTTCTTC

clone_size: -
d_call: TRBD2
v_call: TRBV4-2
j_call: TRBJ2-7
cdr3_length: 14
cdr3_aa: CASSGASGAYEQYF
cdr3_nt: TGTGCCAGCAGCGGGGCTAGCGGAGCCTACGAGCAGTACTTC

clone_size: once
d_call: -
v_call: TRBV11-2
j_call: TRBJ1-1
cdr3_length: 16
cdr3_aa: CASSLGNREKNTEAFF
cdr3_nt: TGTGCCAGCAGCTTAGGAAACAGGGAAAAGAACACTGAAGCTTTCTTT

clone_size: -
d_call: -
v_call: TRBV9
j_call: TRBJ2-3
cdr3_length: 14
cdr3_aa: CASSVAARADTQYF
cdr3_nt: TGTGCCAGCAGCGTAGCGGCCCGGGCGGATACGCAGTATTTT

clone_size: -
d_call: -
v_call: TRBV28
j_call: TRBJ1-2
cdr3_length: 15
cdr3_aa: CASSQGTRVPRGYTF
cdr3_nt: TGTGCCAGCAGCCAAGGGACAAGGGTCCCTCGTGGCTACACCTTC

clone_size: -
d_call: -
v_call: TRBV30
j_call: TRBJ1-1
cdr3_length: 12
cdr3_aa: CAWSGGWTEAFF
cdr3_nt: TGTGCCTGGAGTGGGGGGTGGACTGAAGCTTTCTTT

clone_size: -
d_call: -
v_call: TRBV7-3
j_call: TRBJ2-2
cdr3_length: 19
cdr3_aa: CASSLIPPGLGRDSGELFF
cdr3_nt: TGTGCCAGCAGCTTAATACCCCCGGGACTCGGGCGGGATAGCGGGGAGCTGTTTTTT

clone_size: -
d_call: -
v_call: TRBV6-1
j_call: TRBJ1-5
cdr3_length: 15
cdr3_aa: CASSEWKGHNQPQHF
cdr3_nt: TGTGCCAGCAGTGAATGGAAAGGCCACAATCAGCCCCAGCATTTT

clone_size: -
d_call: TRBD1
v_call: TRBV7-2
j_call: TRBJ2-1
cdr3_length: 15
cdr3_aa: CASSPPRGRGDEQFF
cdr3_nt: TGTGCCAGCAGCCCCCCCAGGGGGCGCGGCGATGAGCAGTTCTTC

clone_size: once
d_call: TRBD1
v_call: TRBV7-2
j_call: TRBJ2-5
cdr3_length: 15
cdr3_aa: CASSETGGNAETQYF
cdr3_nt: TGTGCCAGCAGCGAAACAGGGGGGAATGCGGAGACCCAGTACTTC

clone_size: -
d_call: -
v_call: TRBV29-1
j_call: TRBJ2-5
cdr3_length: 15
cdr3_aa: CSVDGVPWHEETQYF
cdr3_nt: TGCAGCGTTGACGGCGTGCCGTGGCACGAAGAGACCCAGTACTTC

clone_size: once
d_call: TRBD2
v_call: TRBV4-2
j_call: TRBJ2-7
cdr3_length: 16
cdr3_aa: CASSPGTSGSVYEQYF
cdr3_nt: TGTGCCAGCAGCCCCGGGACTAGCGGGAGCGTCTACGAGCAGTACTTC

clone_size: -
d_call: -
v_call: TRBV5-4
j_call: TRBJ2-1
cdr3_length: 14
cdr3_aa: CASSRVVGDNEQFF
cdr3_nt: TGTGCCAGCAGCCGGGTGGTAGGCGACAATGAGCAGTTCTTC

clone_size: once
d_call: -
v_call: TRBV6-6
j_call: TRBJ2-1
cdr3_length: 14
cdr3_aa: CASSYTGENNEQFF
cdr3_nt: TGTGCCAGCAGTTACACGGGAGAGAACAATGAGCAGTTCTTC